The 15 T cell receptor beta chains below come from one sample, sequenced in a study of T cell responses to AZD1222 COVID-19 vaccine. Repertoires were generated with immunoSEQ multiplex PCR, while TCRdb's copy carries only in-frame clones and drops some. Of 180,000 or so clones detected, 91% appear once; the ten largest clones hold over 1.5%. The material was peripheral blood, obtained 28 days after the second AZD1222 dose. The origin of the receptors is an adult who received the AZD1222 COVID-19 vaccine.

This CDR3 reads CASSVAVGGDEKLFF. In DNA form, the CDR3 reads TGTGCCAGCAGCGTAGCGGTAGGGGGTGATGAAAAACTGTTTTTT. V and J are TRBV9 and TRBJ1-4; D may be TRBD1 (6 bases). Trimming removed 0 bases from V and 6 bases from J, with 12 bases in between. Germline-derived CDR1 and CDR2 are SGDLS and YYNGEE. The CDR3 has 15 amino acids. The full variable domain, its missing parts supplied by reference TRBV9 and TRBJ1-4, is DSGVTQTPKHLITATGQRVTLRCSPRSGDLSVYWYQQSLDQGLQFLIQYYNGEERAKGNILERFSAQQFPDLHSELNLSSLELGDSALYFCASSVAVGGDEKLFFGSGTQLSVL.

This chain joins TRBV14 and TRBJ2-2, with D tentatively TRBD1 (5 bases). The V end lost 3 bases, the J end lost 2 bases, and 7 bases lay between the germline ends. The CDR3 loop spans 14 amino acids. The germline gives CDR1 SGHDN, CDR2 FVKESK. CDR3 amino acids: CASSQDINTGELFF. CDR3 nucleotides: TGTGCCAGCAGCCAGGACATAAACACCGGGGAGCTGTTTTTT.

The CDR3 sequence: CASSFPLTGANEQFF. As DNA, the CDR3 is TGTGCCAGCAGCTTTCCCCTGACAGGGGCAAATGAGCAGTTCTTC. The V call is TRBV7-8, the J call TRBJ2-1, with 8 bases that match TRBD1. Germline loops: CDR1 SGHVS, CDR2 FQNEAQ. Unmatched junction bases numbered 8, after V lost 3 bases and J lost 7 bases. The CDR3 sequence is 15 residues long.

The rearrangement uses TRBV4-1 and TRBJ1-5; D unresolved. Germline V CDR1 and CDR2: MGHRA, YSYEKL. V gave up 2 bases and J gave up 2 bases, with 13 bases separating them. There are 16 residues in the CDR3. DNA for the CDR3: TGCGCCAGCAGCCAATGGGAGGGCCTCGGCAATCAGCCCCAGCATTTT. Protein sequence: CASSQWEGLGNQPQHF.

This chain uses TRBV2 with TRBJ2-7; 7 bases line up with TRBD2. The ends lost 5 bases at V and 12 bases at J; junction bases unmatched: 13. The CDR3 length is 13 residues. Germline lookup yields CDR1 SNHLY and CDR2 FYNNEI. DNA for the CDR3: TGTGCCAGCAGTCTCCTCGGGACTACCGGAGGGTACTTC. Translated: CASSLLGTTGGYF. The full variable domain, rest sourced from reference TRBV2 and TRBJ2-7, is EPEVTQTPSHQVTQMGQEVILRCVPISNHLYFYWYRQILGQKVEFLVSFYNNEISEKSEIFDDQFSVERPDGSNFTLKIRSTKLEDSAMYFCASSLLGTTGGYFGPGTRLTVT.

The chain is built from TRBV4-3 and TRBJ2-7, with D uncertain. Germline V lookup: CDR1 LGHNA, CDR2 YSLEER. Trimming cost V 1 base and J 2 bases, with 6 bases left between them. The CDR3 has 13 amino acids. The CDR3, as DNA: TGCGCCAGCAGCCAAGCACGGACCTACGAGCAGTACTTC. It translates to CASSQARTYEQYF.

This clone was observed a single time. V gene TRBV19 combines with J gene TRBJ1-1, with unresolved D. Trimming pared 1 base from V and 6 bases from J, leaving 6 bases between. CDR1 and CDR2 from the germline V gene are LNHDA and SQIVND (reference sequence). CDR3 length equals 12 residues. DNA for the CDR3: TGTGCCAGTAGTATAGGGGCGCCTGAAGCTTTCTTT. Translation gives CASSIGAPEAFF.

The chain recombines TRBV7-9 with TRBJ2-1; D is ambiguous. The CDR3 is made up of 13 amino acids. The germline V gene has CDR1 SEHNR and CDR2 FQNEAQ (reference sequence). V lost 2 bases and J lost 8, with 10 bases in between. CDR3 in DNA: TGTGCCAGCAGCTTACGAAGAGCTGATGAGCAGTTCTTC. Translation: CASSLRRADEQFF.

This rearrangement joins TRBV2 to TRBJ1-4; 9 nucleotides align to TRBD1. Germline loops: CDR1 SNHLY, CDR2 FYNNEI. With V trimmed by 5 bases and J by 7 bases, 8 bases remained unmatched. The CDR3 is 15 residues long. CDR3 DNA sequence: TGTGCCAGCAGTATAACTCGGACAGGGGTTGAAAAACTGTTTTTT. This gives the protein CASSITRTGVEKLFF.

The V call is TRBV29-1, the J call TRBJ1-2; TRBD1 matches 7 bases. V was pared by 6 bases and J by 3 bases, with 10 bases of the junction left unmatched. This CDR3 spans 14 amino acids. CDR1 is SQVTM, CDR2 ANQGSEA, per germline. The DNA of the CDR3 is TGCAGCGTCTTCGACAGGGCTTGGGACTATGGCTACACCTTC. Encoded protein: CSVFDRAWDYGYTF.

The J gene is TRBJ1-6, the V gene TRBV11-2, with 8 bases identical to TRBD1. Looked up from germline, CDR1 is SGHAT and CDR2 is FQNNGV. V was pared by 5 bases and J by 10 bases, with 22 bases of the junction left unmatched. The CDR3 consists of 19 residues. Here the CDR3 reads CASSVLLGATGEIGSPLHF. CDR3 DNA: TGTGCCAGCAGCGTCCTCCTAGGGGCGACAGGGGAGATAGGGTCACCCCTCCACTTT.

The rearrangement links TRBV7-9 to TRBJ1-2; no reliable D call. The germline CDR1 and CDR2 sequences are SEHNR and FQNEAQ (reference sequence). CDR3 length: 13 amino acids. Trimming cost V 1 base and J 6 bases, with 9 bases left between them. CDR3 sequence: CASSLEGYNGYTF. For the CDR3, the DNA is TGTGCCAGCAGCTTAGAAGGGTATAATGGCTACACCTTC.

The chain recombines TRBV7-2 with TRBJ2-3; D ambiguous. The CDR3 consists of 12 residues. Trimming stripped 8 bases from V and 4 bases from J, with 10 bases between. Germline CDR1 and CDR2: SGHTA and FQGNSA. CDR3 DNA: TGTGCCAGCGTGCCGGCGTCAGATACGCAGTATTTT. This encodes CASVPASDTQYF. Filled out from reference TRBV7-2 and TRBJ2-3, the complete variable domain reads GAGVSQSPSNKVTEKGKDVELRCDPISGHTALYWYRQSLGQGLEFLIYFQGNSAPDKSGLPSDRFSAERTGGSVSTLTIQRTQQEDSAVYLCASVPASDTQYFGPGTRLTVL.

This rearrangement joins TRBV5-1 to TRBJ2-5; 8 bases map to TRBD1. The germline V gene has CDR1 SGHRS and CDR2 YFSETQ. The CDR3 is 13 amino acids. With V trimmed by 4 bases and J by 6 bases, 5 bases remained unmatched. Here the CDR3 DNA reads TGCGCCAGCAGCCTAGGACAGGGAAAGACCCAGTACTTC. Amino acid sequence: CASSLGQGKTQYF. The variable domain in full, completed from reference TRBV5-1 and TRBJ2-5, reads KAGVTQTPRYLIKTRGQQVTLSCSPISGHRSVSWYQQTPGQGLQFLFEYFSETQRNKGNFPGRFSGRQFSNSRSEMNVSTLELGDSALYLCASSLGQGKTQYFGPGTRLLVL.

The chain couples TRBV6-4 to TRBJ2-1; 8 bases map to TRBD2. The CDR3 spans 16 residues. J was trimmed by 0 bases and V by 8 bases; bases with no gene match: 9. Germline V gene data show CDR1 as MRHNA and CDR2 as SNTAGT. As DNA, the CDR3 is TGTGCCAGCTCTGACTCGGGGGGGAGCTCCTACAATGAGCAGTTCTTC. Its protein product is CASSDSGGSSYNEQFF.